Listed here are 8 T cell receptor beta chains from one sample, sequenced in a study of T cells in Graves' hyperthyroidism and ophthalmopathy (dated by TCRdb to about 2019). The library was built by means of multiplex PCR. The data were produced on an Illumina HiSeq 2000. The TCR beta CDR3 regions were amplified from RNA transcripts. A first-round RT-PCR of the TCR CDR3 used the HTBI primer set with the Qiagen OneStep RT-PCR kit. TCRdb itself trimmed the public reads at Q25 with fastp, ran MiXCR and retained productive beta chains. CDR3 protein sequences are deduplicated, and each keeps its most common genes and DNA. In all, the sample holds hundreds of thousands of distinct CDR3 sequences, and around 15% of those were seen once. The biggest ten clones account for 3.5% to 4% of the sample. The specimen was blood. All receptors come from a woman aged 25 to 39 with Graves' hyperthyroidism.

This chain joins TRBV19 and TRBJ2-7; D possibly matches TRBD1 or TRBD2 (5 bases each). There are 13 residues in the CDR3. Per the germline V gene, CDR1 is LNHDA and CDR2 is SQIVND (reference sequence). Trimming stripped 8 bases from V and 1 base from J, with 12 bases between. In DNA form, the CDR3 reads TGTGCCAGTGAGGGGAGACCTTCCTACGAGCAGTACTTC. Translation: CASEGRPSYEQYF. The full variable domain, completed using reference TRBV19 and TRBJ2-7, is DGGITQSPKYLFRKEGQNVTLSCEQNLNHDAMYWYRQDPGQGLRLIYYSQIVNDFQKGDIAEGYSVSREKKESFPLTVTSAQKNPTAFYLCASEGRPSYEQYFGPGTRLTVT.

The sample holds a few counts of this clonotype. The J gene is TRBJ2-2, the V gene TRBV20-1; 11 nucleotides align to TRBD2. The CDR3 runs 16 residues. Germline V gene data show CDR1 as DFQATT and CDR2 as SNEGSKA (reference sequence). Trimming took 3 bases from V and 4 from J; bases not matched to a gene: 7. The DNA of the CDR3 is TGCAGTGCTAGTATCTGGACTAGCGGGCCCACCGGGGAGCTGTTTTTT. Its translation: CSASIWTSGPTGELFF.

The table lists this clonotype with many counts. V and J are TRBV11-2 and TRBJ2-1, with D possibly called TRBD1 or TRBD2 (5 bases each). The germline V gene encodes CDR1 SGHAT and CDR2 FQNNGV. Trimming cost V 5 bases and J 8 bases, with 13 bases left between them. The CDR3 totals 13 residues. The CDR3 DNA reads TGTGCCAGCAGCCTCTCACGGGACCATGAGCAGTTCTTC. The encoded protein is CASSLSRDHEQFF.

At least ten counts were recorded for this clonotype. The chain links TRBV27 to TRBJ2-3; TRBD2 agrees at 12 bases. Germline V gene data show CDR1 as MNHEY and CDR2 as SMNVEV (reference sequence). The CDR3 consists of 16 residues. The trim removed 3 bases at V and 4 bases at J, leaving 5 bases unmatched. CDR3 coding DNA: TGTGCCAGCAGTTTGACTAGCGGGAGACGTTCAGATACGCAGTATTTT. Encoded protein: CASSLTSGRRSDTQYF.

This clonotype was seen ten or more times. The rearrangement uses TRBV20-1 and TRBJ2-7; the match to TRBD2 covers 7 bases. The CDR3 covers 14 residues. V was clipped by 3 bases and J by 3 bases; unmatched bases: 8. Germline CDR1 DFQATT, CDR2 SNEGSKA (reference sequence). The CDR3 region has the DNA TGCAGTGCTAGGAATCGGGAGGACCGCTACGAGCAGTACTTC. The encoded protein is CSARNREDRYEQYF.

This clonotype was picked up many times. The rearrangement uses TRBV6-1 and TRBJ1-2, with 9 positions matching TRBD1. The germline V gene has CDR1 MNHNS and CDR2 SASEGT. J was trimmed by 3 bases and V by 7 bases; bases with no gene match: 15. This CDR3 spans 17 amino acids. The CDR3 reads CASNPSISRTGDYGYTF. The CDR3 DNA reads TGTGCCAGCAACCCCTCCATCTCTAGGACAGGGGACTATGGCTACACCTTC.

This clonotype appeared many times. The genes are TRBV9 and TRBJ1-1; TRBD1 is a possible D gene (5 bases). Germline CDR1 is SGDLS and CDR2 is YYNGEE. V was pared by 0 bases and J by 1 base, with 10 bases between. The length of the CDR3 is 15 residues. The CDR3 here is CASSVDGGRNTEAFF. The CDR3 region has the DNA TGTGCCAGCAGCGTAGATGGGGGGAGGAACACTGAAGCTTTCTTT.

The table lists this clonotype with many counts. The rearrangement links TRBV9 to TRBJ1-1; D remains unclear. V was clipped by 0 bases and J by 7 bases, with 19 bases between them. The CDR3 is made up of 16 amino acids. CDR1 SGDLS and CDR2 YYNGEE come from the germline V gene. DNA of the CDR3: TGTGCCAGCAGCGTAGTTAATCCTGGGTGGCGCAGTGAAGCTTTCTTT. It codes for CASSVVNPGWRSEAFF.